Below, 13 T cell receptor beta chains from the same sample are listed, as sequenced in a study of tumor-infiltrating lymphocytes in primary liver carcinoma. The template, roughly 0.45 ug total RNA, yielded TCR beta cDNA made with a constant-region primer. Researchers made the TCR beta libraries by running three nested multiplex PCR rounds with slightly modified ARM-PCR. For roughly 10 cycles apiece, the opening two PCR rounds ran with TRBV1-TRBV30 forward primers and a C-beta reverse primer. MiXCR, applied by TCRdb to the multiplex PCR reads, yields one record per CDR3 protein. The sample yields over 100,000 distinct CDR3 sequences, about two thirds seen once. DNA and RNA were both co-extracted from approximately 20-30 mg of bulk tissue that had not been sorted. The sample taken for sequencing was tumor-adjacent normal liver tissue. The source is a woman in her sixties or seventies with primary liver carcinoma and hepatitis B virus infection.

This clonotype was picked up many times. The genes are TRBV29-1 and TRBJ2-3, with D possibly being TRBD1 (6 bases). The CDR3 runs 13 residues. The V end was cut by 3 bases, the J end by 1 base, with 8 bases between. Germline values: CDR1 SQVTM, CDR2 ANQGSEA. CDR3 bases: TGCAGCGTTGATGAGGGGGGCACAGATACGCAGTATTTT. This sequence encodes CSVDEGGTDTQYF.

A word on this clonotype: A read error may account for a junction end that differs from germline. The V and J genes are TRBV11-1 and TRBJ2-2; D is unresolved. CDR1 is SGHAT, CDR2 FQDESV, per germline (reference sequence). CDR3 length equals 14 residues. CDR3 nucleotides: TGTACCAGTAGCCATACTTCGAACACCGGGGAGCTGTTTTTT. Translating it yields CTSSHTSNTGELFF.

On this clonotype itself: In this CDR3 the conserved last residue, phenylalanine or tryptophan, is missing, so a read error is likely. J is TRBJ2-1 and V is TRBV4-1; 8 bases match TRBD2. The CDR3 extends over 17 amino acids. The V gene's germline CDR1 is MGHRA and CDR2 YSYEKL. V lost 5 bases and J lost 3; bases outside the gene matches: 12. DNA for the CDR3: TGCGCCAGCAGCAATGGCCGGGAGGGGTATCTCTACAATGAGCAGTTCTCC. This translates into CASSNGREGYLYNEQFS.

CDR3: CSVGTIDNTGELFF. The CDR3 DNA follows: TGCAGCGTTGGGACTATCGATAACACCGGGGAGCTGTTTTTT. V and J are TRBV29-1 and TRBJ2-2; possibly TRBD2 for D (6 bases). The CDR3 covers 14 residues. Between the trimmed V and J ends, which lost 4 bases and 2 bases, there was a span of 11 bases. Germline CDR1 reads SQVTM; CDR2 reads ANQGSEA.

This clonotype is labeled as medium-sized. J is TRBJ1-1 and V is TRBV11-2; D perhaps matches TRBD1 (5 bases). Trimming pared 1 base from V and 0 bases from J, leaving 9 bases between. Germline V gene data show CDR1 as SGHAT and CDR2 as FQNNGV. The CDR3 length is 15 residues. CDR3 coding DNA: TGTGCCAGCAGCTTAGGGGGCGGGATGAACACTGAAGCTTTCTTT. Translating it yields CASSLGGGMNTEAFF.

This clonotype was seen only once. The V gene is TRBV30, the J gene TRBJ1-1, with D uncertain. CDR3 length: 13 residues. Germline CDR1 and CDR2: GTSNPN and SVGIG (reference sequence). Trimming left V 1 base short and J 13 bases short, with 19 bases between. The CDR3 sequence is CAWSDGDATGDFF. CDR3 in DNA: TGTGCCTGGAGTGATGGAGACGCCACTGGAGATTTCTTT.

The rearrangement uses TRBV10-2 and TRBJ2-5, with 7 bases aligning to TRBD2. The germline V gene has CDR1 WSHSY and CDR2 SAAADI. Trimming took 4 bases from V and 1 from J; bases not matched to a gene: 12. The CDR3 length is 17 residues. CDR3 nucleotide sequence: TGCGCCAGCAGTGTGTCGATAATAGCGGGCCCCCAAGAGACCCAGTACTTC. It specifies CASSVSIIAGPQETQYF.

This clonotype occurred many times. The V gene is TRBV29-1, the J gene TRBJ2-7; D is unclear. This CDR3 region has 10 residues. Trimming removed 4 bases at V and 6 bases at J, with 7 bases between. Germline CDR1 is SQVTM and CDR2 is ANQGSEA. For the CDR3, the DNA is TGCAGCGTTGGGACGTCCGAGCAGTACTTC. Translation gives CSVGTSEQYF.

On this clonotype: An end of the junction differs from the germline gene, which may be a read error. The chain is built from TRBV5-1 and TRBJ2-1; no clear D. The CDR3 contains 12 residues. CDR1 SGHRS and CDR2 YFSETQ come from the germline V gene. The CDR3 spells CANSLVGSEQFF. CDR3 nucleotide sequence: TGCGCCAACAGCTTGGTGGGCAGTGAACAGTTCTTC.

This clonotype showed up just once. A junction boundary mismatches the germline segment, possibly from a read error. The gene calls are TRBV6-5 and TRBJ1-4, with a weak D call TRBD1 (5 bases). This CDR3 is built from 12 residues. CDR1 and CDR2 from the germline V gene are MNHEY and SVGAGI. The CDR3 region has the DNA TGTGCTAGCATCGGGACTGTGGAAAAACTGTTTTTT. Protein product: CASIGTVEKLFF.

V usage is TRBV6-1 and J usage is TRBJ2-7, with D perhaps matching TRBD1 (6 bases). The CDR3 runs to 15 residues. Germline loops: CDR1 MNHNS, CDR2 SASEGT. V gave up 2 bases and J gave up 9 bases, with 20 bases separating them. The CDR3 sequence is CASSESRGFTYLQYF. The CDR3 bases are TGTGCCAGCAGTGAATCGAGGGGGTTCACCTACTTGCAGTACTTC.

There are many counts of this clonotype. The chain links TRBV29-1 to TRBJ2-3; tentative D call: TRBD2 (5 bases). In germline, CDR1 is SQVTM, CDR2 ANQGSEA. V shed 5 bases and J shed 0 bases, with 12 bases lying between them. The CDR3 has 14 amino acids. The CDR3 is CSVLERRSTDTQYF. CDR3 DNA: TGCAGCGTTTTGGAGCGGAGAAGCACAGATACGCAGTATTTT.

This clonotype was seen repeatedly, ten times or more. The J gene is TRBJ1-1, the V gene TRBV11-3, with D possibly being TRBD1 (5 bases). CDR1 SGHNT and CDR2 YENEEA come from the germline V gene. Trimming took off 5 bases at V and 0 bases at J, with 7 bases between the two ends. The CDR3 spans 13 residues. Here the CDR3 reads CASSTGLNTEAFF. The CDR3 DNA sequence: TGTGCCAGCAGCACAGGTTTGAACACTGAAGCTTTCTTT.